This T cell receptor beta chain was sequenced in a study of T cells in Graves' hyperthyroidism and ophthalmopathy. Study overall: Peripheral blood draws took place at initial diagnosis, ahead of any treatment. General study points: Stable hyperthyroidism was told apart from ophthalmopathy by a model built on 13 V-J features.

Orbital computed tomography and thyroid ultrasound, together with serum TRAb and thyroxine and clinical symptoms, were used for diagnoses. At first hyperthyroidism diagnosis, before any ophthalmopathy symptoms, the blood sample was collected. This clonotype came up many times. Its antigen remains unidentified. Amplification targeted TCR beta CDR3 regions from RNA transcripts. HTBI primers were employed in a first-round RT-PCR of the TCR CDR3. TCRdb re-analysed the multiplex PCR reads in MiXCR, keeping a single row per CDR3 protein. This table has under 350,000 distinct CDR3 sequences, 25% appearing once. The TCR was taken from a man aged 35-49 years with Graves' hyperthyroidism that later progressed to Graves' ophthalmopathy. Sequenced: blood.

The CDR3 sequence is CSARALLDYTF. CDR3 nucleotide sequence: TGCAGTGCTAGAGCCCTTTTGGACTACACCTTC. The chain couples TRBV20-1 to TRBJ1-2, with D hard to call. The CDR3 is 11 residues long. Trimming left V 1 base short and J 10 bases short, with 10 bases between. The germline gives CDR1 DFQATT, CDR2 SNEGSKA (reference sequence).